This TCR beta chain was captured by sequencing in a study of T cell clonality in common variable immunodeficiency (dated by TCRdb to between 2014 and 2016). The CDR3 covers 15 residues, taking in both the cysteine and the phenylalanine. The CDR3 was read in part: 36 bases, with the frame set at base 1. V is cut back by 1 base and J by 5 bases, with 6 bases in the junction unmatched. The germline V gene (reference sequence) supplies CDR1 SEHNR and CDR2 FQNEAQ. For sequencing input, CVID and control samples contributed equivalent amounts of genomic DNA. For every sample, a 60 bp segment covering the rearranged TCRbeta CDR3 region was amplified and then sequenced. The immunoSEQ assay, a bias-corrected multiplex PCR combined with high-throughput sequencing, was used for TCRbeta amplification. Per the source publication's procedure: Every unique nucleotide sequence was considered a clone and was annotated with V, D and J genes, copy number and frequency. Sequences were labeled productive if in frame, and non-productive if out of frame or containing stop codons. As previously described, clonality was calculated on the basis of Shannon's entropy. Mean CDR3 Kyte-Doolittle hydropathy was derived from the predicted amino acid sequences of productive clones. Using the R hclust function, scaled V gene usage was clustered hierarchically with Manhattan distance and complete linkage. Sharing of clones by CDR3 amino acid sequence was evaluated through resampling of 12 repertoires per group over 100 rounds. Repertoires were searched for 70 published EBV-specific and 200 to 300 published CMV-specific TCRbeta sequences. Analysis left out a couple of CVID samples that produced under 10,000 sequences, so a few dozen CVID repertoires remained. The table comes from immuneACCESS by way of TCRdb, which keeps in-frame sequences with V and J called. Part of the clones is missing from these tables; in studies checked, under half for an unresolved V gene and the rest for unknown reasons. V, J and clone size are taken as reported in that table, and D and trimming were inferred from the DNA itself. Here the sample lists 45,000 to 60,000 clones, none seen once only. About 5.9% of the sample rests with the top ten.

Most of the CVID patients and most of the healthy controls were of Caucasian heritage. From each donor, about 5 to 8 ml of heparinized peripheral whole blood was collected. Genomic DNA from adults with common variable immune deficiency (CVID) and from healthy adult controls was the source for sequencing TCRbeta CDR3 repertoires. The control group was made up of roughly 22 healthy adult volunteers (roughly ten male and approximately twelve female) whose ages ranged from 23 to 66 years, with a mean age of approximately 37. To isolate peripheral blood mononuclear cells, diluted blood was subjected to density centrifugation over Hypaque 1077 or Ficoll-Paque. Genomic DNA was obtained from unsorted mononuclear cells through either Qiagen column purification or a centrifugation-based method. Results and caveats for the whole study, not just this receptor: The authors noted that sequencing repertoires of T cell subpopulations would be needed to clarify what caused the increased clonality in CVID. Even though DNA input was equal, the average per sample came to about 81,820 unique sequences for controls compared with around 33,000 for CVID samples. CVID subjects shared fewer TCRbeta clones with each other than healthy controls did (p < 0.0001). Correlations of repertoire features with clinical complications were constrained by heterogeneity among patients within the CVID cohort. Fewer deletions and N-nucleotide insertions were reportedly observed in CVID TCRbeta sequences, and highly modified clones with 13 or more V deletions were reportedly absent from CVID TCRbeta sequences. TCRbeta clonality was higher in CVID subjects than in healthy controls (t-test p = 0.018), and the increase was most characteristic of about a third of subjects.

Only a few counts were recorded for this clone. The antigen this receptor binds is unknown. The read ends 3 residues early relative to the CDR3; the germline J gene fills the gap. Sequencing was performed on peripheral blood mononuclear cells. The chain employs TRBV7-9 and TRBJ2-7, with TRBD1 identical over 9 junction bases. The TCR sequence derives from a person between 18 and 69 years old in good health. CDR3 sequence: CASSLGRTGADEQYF. CDR3 DNA (partial): TGTGCCAGCAGCTTAGGCAGGACAGGGGCGGACGAG. Joined to the reference TRBV7-9 and TRBJ2-7 proteins, this CDR3 gives the full variable domain: DTGVSQNPRHKITKRGQNVTFRCDPISEHNRLYWYRQTLGQGPEFLTYFQNEAQLEKSRLLSDRFSAERPKGSFSTLEIQRTEQGDSAMYLCASSLGRTGADEQYFGPGTRLTVT.